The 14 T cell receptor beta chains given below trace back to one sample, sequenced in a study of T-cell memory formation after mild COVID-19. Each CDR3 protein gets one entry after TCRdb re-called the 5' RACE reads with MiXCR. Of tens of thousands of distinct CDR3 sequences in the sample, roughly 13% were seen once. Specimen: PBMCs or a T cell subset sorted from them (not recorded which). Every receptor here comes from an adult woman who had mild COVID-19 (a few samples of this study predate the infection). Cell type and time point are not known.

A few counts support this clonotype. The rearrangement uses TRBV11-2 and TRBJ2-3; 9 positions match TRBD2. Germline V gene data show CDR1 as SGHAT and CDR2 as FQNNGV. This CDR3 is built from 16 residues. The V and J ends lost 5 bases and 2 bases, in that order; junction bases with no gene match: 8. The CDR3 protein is CASSIGTSRYTDTQYF. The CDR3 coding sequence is TGTGCCAGCAGCATAGGGACTAGCAGATACACAGATACGCAGTATTTT.

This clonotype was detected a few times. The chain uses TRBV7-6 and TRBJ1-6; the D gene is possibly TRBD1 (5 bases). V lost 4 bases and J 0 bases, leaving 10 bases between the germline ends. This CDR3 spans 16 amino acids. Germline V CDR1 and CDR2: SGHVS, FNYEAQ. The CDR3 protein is CASSSRGTSYNSPLHF. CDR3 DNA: TGTGCCAGCAGCTCAAGAGGGACCTCCTATAATTCACCCCTCCACTTT.

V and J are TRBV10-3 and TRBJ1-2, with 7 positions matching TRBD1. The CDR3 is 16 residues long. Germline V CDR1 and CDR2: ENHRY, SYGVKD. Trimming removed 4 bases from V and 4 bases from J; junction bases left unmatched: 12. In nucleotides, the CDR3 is TGTGCCATCAGTGGTGCCGACAGGGACGGGGTCTATGGCTACACCTTC. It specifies CAISGADRDGVYGYTF.

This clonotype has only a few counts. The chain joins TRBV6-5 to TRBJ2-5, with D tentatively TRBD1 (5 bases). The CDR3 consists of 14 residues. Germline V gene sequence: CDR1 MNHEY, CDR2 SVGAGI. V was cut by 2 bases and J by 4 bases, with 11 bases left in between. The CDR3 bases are TGTGCCAGCAGTTACATAGGGGTCCGAGAGACCCAGTACTTC. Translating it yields CASSYIGVRETQYF.

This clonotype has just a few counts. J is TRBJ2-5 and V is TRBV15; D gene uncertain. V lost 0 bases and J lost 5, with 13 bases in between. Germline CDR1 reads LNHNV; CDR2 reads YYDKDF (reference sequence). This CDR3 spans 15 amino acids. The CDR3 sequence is CATSRDMPGSETQYF. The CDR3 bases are TGTGCCACCAGCAGAGATATGCCAGGATCGGAGACCCAGTACTTC.

CDR3 amino acids: CASSWSLAALSYEQYF. DNA for the CDR3: TGTGCCAGCAGTTGGTCCCTAGCGGCCTTGTCCTACGAGCAGTACTTC. The rearrangement links TRBV27 to TRBJ2-7; 7 positions match TRBD2. Germline V gene data show CDR1 as MNHEY and CDR2 as SMNVEV (reference sequence). The ends lost 4 bases at V and 1 base at J; junction bases unmatched: 10. The CDR3 sequence is 16 residues long.

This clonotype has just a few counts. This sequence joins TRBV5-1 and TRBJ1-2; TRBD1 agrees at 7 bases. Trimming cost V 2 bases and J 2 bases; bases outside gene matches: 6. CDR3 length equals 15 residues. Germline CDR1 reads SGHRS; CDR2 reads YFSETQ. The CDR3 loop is CASSLTGAPNYGYTF. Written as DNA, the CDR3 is TGCGCCAGCAGCTTAACAGGGGCGCCGAACTATGGCTACACCTTC.

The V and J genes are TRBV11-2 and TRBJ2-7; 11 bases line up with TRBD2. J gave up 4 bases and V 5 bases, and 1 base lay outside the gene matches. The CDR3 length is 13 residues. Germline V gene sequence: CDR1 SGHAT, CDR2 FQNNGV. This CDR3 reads CASSVAGGYEQYF. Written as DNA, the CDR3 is TGTGCCAGCAGCGTAGCGGGAGGGTACGAGCAGTACTTC.

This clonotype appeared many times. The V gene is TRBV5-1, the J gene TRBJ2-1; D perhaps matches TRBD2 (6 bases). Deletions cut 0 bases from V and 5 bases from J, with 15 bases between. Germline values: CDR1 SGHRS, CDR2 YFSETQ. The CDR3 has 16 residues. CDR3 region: CASSLVAGTRDNEQFF. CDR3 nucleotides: TGCGCCAGCAGCTTGGTGGCGGGGACCAGGGACAATGAGCAGTTCTTC.

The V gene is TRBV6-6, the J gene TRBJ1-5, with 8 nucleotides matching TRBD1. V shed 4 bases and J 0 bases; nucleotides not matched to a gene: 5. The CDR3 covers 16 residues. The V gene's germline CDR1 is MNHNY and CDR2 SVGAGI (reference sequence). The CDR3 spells CASSLSRGHSNQPQHF. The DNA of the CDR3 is TGTGCCAGCAGTTTGTCCAGGGGGCATAGCAATCAGCCCCAGCATTTT.

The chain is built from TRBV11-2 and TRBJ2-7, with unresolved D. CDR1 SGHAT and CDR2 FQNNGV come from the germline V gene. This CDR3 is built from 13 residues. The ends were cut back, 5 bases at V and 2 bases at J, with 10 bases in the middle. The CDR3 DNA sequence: TGTGCCAGCAGCCCGACGACGGCCTACGAGCAGTACTTC. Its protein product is CASSPTTAYEQYF.

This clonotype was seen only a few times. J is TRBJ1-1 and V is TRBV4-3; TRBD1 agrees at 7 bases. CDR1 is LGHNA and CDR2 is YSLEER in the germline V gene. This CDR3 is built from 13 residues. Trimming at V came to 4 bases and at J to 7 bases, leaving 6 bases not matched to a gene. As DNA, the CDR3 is TGCGCCAGCAGCCGCGGGACAGACAATGAAGCTTTCTTT. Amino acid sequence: CASSRGTDNEAFF.

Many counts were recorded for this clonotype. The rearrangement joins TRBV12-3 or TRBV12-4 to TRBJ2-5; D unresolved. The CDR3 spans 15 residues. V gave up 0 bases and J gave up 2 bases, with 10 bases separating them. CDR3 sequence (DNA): TGTGCCAGCAGTTTAGCTCCCAGCATTCAAGAGACCCAGTACTTC. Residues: CASSLAPSIQETQYF.

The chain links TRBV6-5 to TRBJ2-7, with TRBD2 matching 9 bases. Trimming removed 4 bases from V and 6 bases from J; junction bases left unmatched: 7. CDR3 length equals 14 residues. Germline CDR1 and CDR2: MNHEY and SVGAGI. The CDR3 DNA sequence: TGTGCCAGCAGTTTAGCGGGAGATTTTGTCGAGCAGTACTTC. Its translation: CASSLAGDFVEQYF.